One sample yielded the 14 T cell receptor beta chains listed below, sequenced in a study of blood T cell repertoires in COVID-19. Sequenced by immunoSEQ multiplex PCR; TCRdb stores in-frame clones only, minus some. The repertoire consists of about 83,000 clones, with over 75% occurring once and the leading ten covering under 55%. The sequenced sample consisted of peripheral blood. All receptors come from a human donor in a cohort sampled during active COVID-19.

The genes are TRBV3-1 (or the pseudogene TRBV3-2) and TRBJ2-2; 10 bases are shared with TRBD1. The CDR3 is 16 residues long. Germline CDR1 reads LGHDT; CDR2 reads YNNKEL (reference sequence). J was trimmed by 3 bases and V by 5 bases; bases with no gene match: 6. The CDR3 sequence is CASSEWTGGYTGELFF. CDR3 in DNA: TGTGCCAGCAGCGAATGGACAGGGGGTTACACCGGGGAGCTGTTTTTT.

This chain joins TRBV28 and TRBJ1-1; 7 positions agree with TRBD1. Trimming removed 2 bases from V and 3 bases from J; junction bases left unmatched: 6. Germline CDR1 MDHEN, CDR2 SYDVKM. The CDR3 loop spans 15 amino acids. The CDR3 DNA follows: TGTGCCAGCAGTTTACCCGCGACAGGGCACACTGAAGCTTTCTTT. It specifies CASSLPATGHTEAFF.

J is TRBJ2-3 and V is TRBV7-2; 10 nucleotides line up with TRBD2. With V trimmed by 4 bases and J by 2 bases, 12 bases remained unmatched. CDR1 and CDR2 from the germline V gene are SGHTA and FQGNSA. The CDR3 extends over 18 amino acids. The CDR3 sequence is CASSSPSLAGANTDTQYF. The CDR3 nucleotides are TGTGCCAGCAGCTCCCCATCTCTAGCGGGGGCGAACACAGATACGCAGTATTTT.

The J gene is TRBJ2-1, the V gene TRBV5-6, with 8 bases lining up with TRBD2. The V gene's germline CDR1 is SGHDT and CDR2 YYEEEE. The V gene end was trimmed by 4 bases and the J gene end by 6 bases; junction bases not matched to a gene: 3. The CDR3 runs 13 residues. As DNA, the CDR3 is TGTGCCAGCAGCCCTAGCGGGTCCAATGAGCAGTTCTTC. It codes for CASSPSGSNEQFF.

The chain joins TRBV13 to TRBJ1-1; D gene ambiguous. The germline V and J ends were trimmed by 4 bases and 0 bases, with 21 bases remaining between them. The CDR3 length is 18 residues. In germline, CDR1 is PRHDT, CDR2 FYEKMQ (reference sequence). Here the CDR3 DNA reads TGTGCCAGCAGCTCAAAGGGAGGGTTGGAGGTTGTGAACACTGAAGCTTTCTTT. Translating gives CASSSKGGLEVVNTEAFF.

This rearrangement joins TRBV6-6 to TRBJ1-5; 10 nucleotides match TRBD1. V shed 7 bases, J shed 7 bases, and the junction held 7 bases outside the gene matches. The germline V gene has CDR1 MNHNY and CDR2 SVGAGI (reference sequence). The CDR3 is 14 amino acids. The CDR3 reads CASKGQGLSQPQHF. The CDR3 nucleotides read TGTGCCAGCAAGGGACAGGGGCTCTCCCAGCCCCAGCATTTT.

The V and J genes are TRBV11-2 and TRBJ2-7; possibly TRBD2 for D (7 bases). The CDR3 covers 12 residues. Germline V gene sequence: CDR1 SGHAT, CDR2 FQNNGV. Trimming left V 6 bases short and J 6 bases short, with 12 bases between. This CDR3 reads CASSWGGAEQYF. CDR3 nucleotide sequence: TGTGCCAGCAGTTGGGGGGGGGCCGAGCAGTACTTC.

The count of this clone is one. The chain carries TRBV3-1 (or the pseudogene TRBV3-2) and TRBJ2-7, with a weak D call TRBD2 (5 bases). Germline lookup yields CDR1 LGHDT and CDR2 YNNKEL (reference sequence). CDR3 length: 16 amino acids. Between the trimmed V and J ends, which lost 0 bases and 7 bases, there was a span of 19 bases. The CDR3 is CASSQDEAPGVGEQYF. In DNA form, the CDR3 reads TGTGCCAGCAGCCAAGACGAAGCCCCCGGGGTTGGGGAGCAGTACTTC.

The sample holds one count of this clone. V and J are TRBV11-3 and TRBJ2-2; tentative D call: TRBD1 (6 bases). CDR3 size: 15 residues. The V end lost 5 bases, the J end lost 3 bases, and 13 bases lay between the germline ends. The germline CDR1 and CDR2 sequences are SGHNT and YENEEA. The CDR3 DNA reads TGTGCCAGCAGCCGATCGACAGGCTACACCGGGGAGCTGTTTTTT. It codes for CASSRSTGYTGELFF.

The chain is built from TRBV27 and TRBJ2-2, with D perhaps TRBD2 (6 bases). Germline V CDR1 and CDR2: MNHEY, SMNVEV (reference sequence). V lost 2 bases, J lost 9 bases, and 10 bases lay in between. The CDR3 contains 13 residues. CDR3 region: CASSLGGERELFF. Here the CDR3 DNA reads TGTGCCAGCAGTTTAGGAGGGGAGAGGGAGCTGTTTTTT.

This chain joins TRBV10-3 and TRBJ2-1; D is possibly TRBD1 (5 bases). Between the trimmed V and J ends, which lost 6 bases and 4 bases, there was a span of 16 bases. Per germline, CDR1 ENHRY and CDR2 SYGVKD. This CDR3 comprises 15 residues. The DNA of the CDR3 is TGTGCCATCAGGTTGACCCGTGACAGTTACAATGAGCAGTTCTTC. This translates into CAIRLTRDSYNEQFF.

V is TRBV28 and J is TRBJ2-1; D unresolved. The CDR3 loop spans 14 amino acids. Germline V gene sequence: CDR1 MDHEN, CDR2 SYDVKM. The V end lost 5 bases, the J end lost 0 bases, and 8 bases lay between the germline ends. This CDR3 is CASSKASSYNEQFF. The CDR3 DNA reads TGTGCCAGCAGTAAAGCGAGCTCCTACAATGAGCAGTTCTTC.

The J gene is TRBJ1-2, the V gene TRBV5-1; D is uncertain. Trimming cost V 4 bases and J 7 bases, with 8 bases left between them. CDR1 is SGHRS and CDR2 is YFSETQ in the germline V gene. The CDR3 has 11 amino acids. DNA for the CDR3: TGCGCCAGCAGCCGACTCGGTGGCTACACCTTC. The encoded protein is CASSRLGGYTF. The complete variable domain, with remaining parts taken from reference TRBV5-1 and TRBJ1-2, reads KAGVTQTPRYLIKTRGQQVTLSCSPISGHRSVSWYQQTPGQGLQFLFEYFSETQRNKGNFPGRFSGRQFSNSRSEMNVSTLELGDSALYLCASSRLGGYTFGSGTRLTVV.

CDR3 in DNA: TGTGCCAGCAGCTTATCAGGGACTACCTTACGCGAGCAGTTCTTC. This gives the protein CASSLSGTTLREQFF. The chain is built from TRBV7-3 and TRBJ2-1; 7 bases agree with TRBD2. CDR1 and CDR2 from the germline V gene are SGHTA and FQGTGA. Trimming took 2 bases from V and 10 from J; bases not matched to a gene: 11. The CDR3 has 15 amino acids.